Below, one TCR beta chain is given with its context. The target antigen is unknown. All of the donors were Caucasians in good health. Carrying unique molecular identifiers, the cDNA also gained a universal primer site through template switching. Each CDR3 protein is one row after TCRdb ran MiXCR on the 5' RACE reads. The repertoire holds 1.5 million to 2 million distinct CDR3 sequences, with more than 30% as singletons. The record originates from a study of identical twins. Germline CDR1 SGHVS, CDR2 FNYEAQ. The CDR3 has 15 amino acids. V was shortened by 1 base and J by 2 bases, with 10 bases between the two germline ends. Study-wide results and caveats: Models predicted less out-of-frame TCR alpha sharing in monozygotic twins than was found. The conclusions drew on cross-sectional statistical analysis instead of tracking the same donors.

The chain uses TRBV7-6 and TRBJ2-3; D is ambiguous. Sequencing was performed on cord blood. The source of this sequence is a newborn girl in good health. The CDR3 is CASSLVSWDTDTQYF. The DNA of the CDR3 is TGTGCCAGCAGCTTAGTATCCTGGGACACAGATACGCAGTATTTT.